A selection of T cell receptor beta chains follows, all from one sample in a study of blood T cells in healthy people across ages. One entry per CDR3 protein, called by TCRdb with MiXCR from the 5' RACE reads. The data contain roughly 1,300,000 distinct CDR3 sequences, roughly 60% of them singletons. The sequenced sample was blood. Receptor source: a man between 18 and 29 years old in good health. CDR3s include the opening cysteine and the closing phenylalanine or tryptophan. Fields, in order: clone size, D gene, V gene, J gene, CDR3 protein, CDR3 DNA. D genes are given only for firm matches. Size values are once, few and many counts, or a class for expanded clones, and some rows have none.

clone_size: -; d_call: TRBD1; v_call: TRBV29-1; j_call: TRBJ2-7; cdr3_aa: CSVEYPTGHSYEQYF; cdr3_nt: TGCAGCGTTGAATATCCGACAGGGCACTCGTACGAGCAGTACTTC
clone_size: -; d_call: TRBD2; v_call: TRBV2; j_call: TRBJ2-7; cdr3_aa: CASTSTGGRSYEQYF; cdr3_nt: TGTGCCAGCACCTCAACGGGGGGTAGGTCCTACGAGCAGTACTTC
clone_size: -; d_call: TRBD2; v_call: TRBV7-6; j_call: TRBJ2-7; cdr3_aa: CASSLVSAGGGYEQYF; cdr3_nt: TGTGCCAGCAGCTTAGTTTCAGCGGGAGGGGGATACGAGCAGTACTTC
clone_size: few; d_call: -; v_call: TRBV29-1; j_call: TRBJ2-7; cdr3_aa: CSEYGEQYF; cdr3_nt: TGCAGCGAATATGGCGAGCAGTACTTC
clone_size: -; d_call: TRBD2; v_call: TRBV4-3; j_call: TRBJ2-1; cdr3_aa: CASSQDRPQRGRSSYNEQFF; cdr3_nt: TGCGCCAGCAGCCAAGATCGGCCCCAGCGGGGTCGAAGCTCCTACAATGAGCAGTTCTTC
clone_size: -; d_call: -; v_call: TRBV6-2/TRBV6-3; j_call: TRBJ2-7; cdr3_aa: CASSGLMYEQYF; cdr3_nt: TGTGCCAGCAGTGGACTAATGTACGAGCAGTACTTC
clone_size: -; d_call: -; v_call: TRBV6-5; j_call: TRBJ2-3; cdr3_aa: CASRASASVTDTQYF; cdr3_nt: TGTGCCAGCAGAGCTAGCGCCAGCGTGACAGATACGCAGTATTTT
clone_size: -; d_call: TRBD1; v_call: TRBV27; j_call: TRBJ2-1; cdr3_aa: CASSLTGQRGEQFF; cdr3_nt: TGTGCCAGCAGCTTGACAGGGCAGAGGGGTGAGCAGTTCTTC
clone_size: many; d_call: TRBD2; v_call: TRBV6-4; j_call: TRBJ2-1; cdr3_aa: CASSESAGEHNEQFF; cdr3_nt: TGTGCCAGCAGTGAGTCAGCGGGGGAACACAATGAGCAGTTCTTC
clone_size: few; d_call: -; v_call: TRBV4-2; j_call: TRBJ2-7; cdr3_aa: CASSQVDYEQYF; cdr3_nt: TGTGCCAGCAGCCAAGTGGATTACGAGCAGTACTTC
clone_size: -; d_call: -; v_call: TRBV7-9; j_call: TRBJ2-7; cdr3_aa: CASSVAIQGYEQYF; cdr3_nt: TGTGCCAGCAGCGTAGCGATCCAGGGGTACGAGCAGTACTTC
clone_size: -; d_call: TRBD1; v_call: TRBV6-5; j_call: TRBJ2-1; cdr3_aa: CASSQPGTGGYQFF; cdr3_nt: TGTGCCAGCAGCCAACCGGGGACAGGGGGTTATCAGTTCTTC
clone_size: -; d_call: TRBD1; v_call: TRBV4-3; j_call: TRBJ2-7; cdr3_aa: CASSQDRATGGYEQYF; cdr3_nt: TGCGCCAGCAGCCAAGATAGGGCGACAGGGGGCTACGAGCAGTACTTC
clone_size: -; d_call: TRBD1; v_call: TRBV7-9; j_call: TRBJ2-3; cdr3_aa: CASPGQSTDTQYF; cdr3_nt: TGTGCCAGCCCGGGACAGAGCACAGATACGCAGTATTTT
clone_size: -; d_call: TRBD2; v_call: TRBV10-3; j_call: TRBJ2-7; cdr3_aa: CAISEVLAGVFEQYF; cdr3_nt: TGTGCCATCAGTGAGGTGTTAGCGGGAGTGTTCGAGCAGTACTTC
clone_size: -; d_call: -; v_call: TRBV4-1; j_call: TRBJ1-1; cdr3_aa: CASSQSPSTEAFF; cdr3_nt: TGCGCCAGCAGCCAGTCTCCTAGCACTGAAGCTTTCTTT
clone_size: -; d_call: -; v_call: TRBV29-1; j_call: TRBJ1-4; cdr3_aa: CSGEFGEKLFF; cdr3_nt: TGCAGCGGTGAATTCGGGGAAAAACTGTTTTTT
clone_size: -; d_call: -; v_call: TRBV6-5; j_call: TRBJ2-1; cdr3_aa: CASSYLNPGEDNEQFF; cdr3_nt: TGTGCCAGCAGTTACCTCAATCCAGGGGAAGACAATGAGCAGTTCTTC
clone_size: few; d_call: -; v_call: TRBV2; j_call: TRBJ1-5; cdr3_aa: CASTTANQPQHF; cdr3_nt: TGTGCCAGCACGACAGCTAATCAGCCCCAGCATTTT
clone_size: -; d_call: -; v_call: TRBV30; j_call: TRBJ1-2; cdr3_aa: CAWSVQVHAGYTF; cdr3_nt: TGTGCCTGGAGTGTACAGGTTCATGCTGGCTACACCTTC
clone_size: few; d_call: -; v_call: TRBV29-1; j_call: TRBJ2-3; cdr3_aa: CSVRPGKGSDTQYF; cdr3_nt: TGCAGCGTTCGTCCAGGGAAAGGATCAGATACGCAGTATTTT
clone_size: few; d_call: -; v_call: TRBV25-1; j_call: TRBJ2-1; cdr3_aa: CASSELWGSYNEQFF; cdr3_nt: TGTGCCAGCAGTGAATTGTGGGGGTCCTACAATGAGCAGTTCTTC
clone_size: -; d_call: TRBD2; v_call: TRBV20-1; j_call: TRBJ2-7; cdr3_aa: CSGLAEPYEQYF; cdr3_nt: TGCAGTGGTCTAGCGGAGCCCTACGAGCAGTACTTC
clone_size: -; d_call: -; v_call: TRBV7-2; j_call: TRBJ2-1; cdr3_aa: CASSLGGLATNEQFF; cdr3_nt: TGTGCCAGCAGCTTAGGAGGGCTAGCGACGAATGAGCAGTTCTTC
clone_size: few; d_call: TRBD1; v_call: TRBV5-6; j_call: TRBJ1-2; cdr3_aa: CASSWDRVDGYTF; cdr3_nt: TGTGCCAGCAGCTGGGACAGGGTAGATGGCTACACCTTC
clone_size: -; d_call: -; v_call: TRBV20-1; j_call: TRBJ1-1; cdr3_aa: CSAGGISVVNTEAFF; cdr3_nt: TGCAGTGCTGGGGGGATAAGCGTCGTGAACACTGAAGCTTTCTTT
clone_size: once; d_call: -; v_call: TRBV15; j_call: TRBJ1-5; cdr3_aa: CATSRPSGGLNQPQHF; cdr3_nt: TGTGCCACCAGCAGACCTAGCGGGGGGTTGAATCAGCCCCAGCATTTT
clone_size: -; d_call: -; v_call: TRBV4-3; j_call: TRBJ2-4; cdr3_aa: CASSQDLSGSDNEQYF; cdr3_nt: TGCGCCAGCAGCCAAGATCTCAGCGGATCAGACAATGAGCAGTACTTC
clone_size: few; d_call: TRBD1; v_call: TRBV4-2; j_call: TRBJ2-7; cdr3_aa: CASSQDTGVGYEQYF; cdr3_nt: TGTGCCAGCAGCCAAGATACAGGGGTAGGCTACGAGCAGTACTTC
clone_size: -; d_call: TRBD1; v_call: TRBV10-2; j_call: TRBJ2-7; cdr3_aa: CATSIVPTGRIRNEQYF; cdr3_nt: TGCGCCACCTCAATAGTACCGACAGGGCGTATTAGGAACGAGCAGTACTTC
clone_size: -; d_call: -; v_call: TRBV24-1; j_call: TRBJ2-3; cdr3_aa: CATSDHLGDTQYF; cdr3_nt: TGTGCCACCAGTGACCACCTCGGGGATACGCAGTATTTT
clone_size: -; d_call: -; v_call: TRBV10-2; j_call: TRBJ2-3; cdr3_aa: CASRELGGVGTDTQYF; cdr3_nt: TGCGCCAGCAGAGAACTAGGGGGTGTTGGCACAGATACGCAGTATTTT
clone_size: -; d_call: -; v_call: TRBV4-2; j_call: TRBJ2-3; cdr3_aa: CASSQEAGGDTQYF; cdr3_nt: TGTGCCAGCAGCCAAGAAGCCGGTGGAGATACGCAGTATTTT
clone_size: few; d_call: -; v_call: TRBV4-1; j_call: TRBJ2-3; cdr3_aa: CASSHPGGGRFTDTQYF; cdr3_nt: TGCGCCAGCAGCCACCCTGGGGGGGGCAGATTCACAGATACGCAGTATTTT
clone_size: -; d_call: TRBD1; v_call: TRBV4-1; j_call: TRBJ1-3; cdr3_aa: CASSQEGQWTSGNTIYF; cdr3_nt: TGCGCCAGCAGCCAGGAGGGACAGTGGACCTCTGGAAACACCATATATTTT
clone_size: -; d_call: TRBD1; v_call: TRBV7-8; j_call: TRBJ1-2; cdr3_aa: CASSWGGTGSKDYGYTF; cdr3_nt: TGTGCCAGCAGCTGGGGAGGGACAGGGAGTAAGGACTATGGCTACACCTTC
clone_size: -; d_call: TRBD1; v_call: TRBV29-1; j_call: TRBJ1-2; cdr3_aa: CSVERDRELYGYTF; cdr3_nt: TGCAGCGTTGAAAGGGACAGGGAACTCTATGGCTACACCTTC
clone_size: -; d_call: TRBD2; v_call: TRBV4-1; j_call: TRBJ2-7; cdr3_aa: CASSQEAKGLAASYEQYF; cdr3_nt: TGCGCCAGCAGCCAAGAAGCCAAGGGACTAGCGGCATCCTACGAGCAGTACTTC
clone_size: -; d_call: -; v_call: TRBV10-3; j_call: TRBJ2-7; cdr3_aa: CAIKGGASYEQYF; cdr3_nt: TGTGCCATCAAGGGCGGCGCTTCCTACGAGCAGTACTTC
clone_size: -; d_call: TRBD2; v_call: TRBV9; j_call: TRBJ2-3; cdr3_aa: CASSVGTGLAATDTQYF; cdr3_nt: TGTGCCAGCAGCGTAGGGACCGGACTAGCGGCAACAGATACGCAGTATTTT
clone_size: -; d_call: -; v_call: TRBV20-1; j_call: TRBJ2-5; cdr3_aa: CSARQGISETQYF; cdr3_nt: TGCAGTGCTAGACAGGGGATTAGTGAGACCCAGTACTTC
clone_size: -; d_call: -; v_call: TRBV12-3/TRBV12-4; j_call: TRBJ2-1; cdr3_aa: CASSLHGTLTREQFF; cdr3_nt: TGTGCCAGCAGTTTGCACGGAACCTTAACTAGGGAGCAGTTCTTC
clone_size: few; d_call: -; v_call: TRBV4-3; j_call: TRBJ2-7; cdr3_aa: CASSQDNRAPLSSYEQYF; cdr3_nt: TGCGCCAGCAGCCAGGATAACAGGGCCCCATTAAGCTCCTACGAGCAGTACTTC
clone_size: -; d_call: -; v_call: TRBV2; j_call: TRBJ1-2; cdr3_aa: CAIETGSGYTF; cdr3_nt: TGTGCCATCGAAACAGGGTCTGGCTACACCTTC
clone_size: few; d_call: TRBD1; v_call: TRBV10-3; j_call: TRBJ2-4; cdr3_aa: CAISGDRGDIQYF; cdr3_nt: TGTGCCATCAGTGGAGACAGGGGAGACATTCAGTACTTC
clone_size: -; d_call: -; v_call: TRBV11-2; j_call: TRBJ2-7; cdr3_aa: CASTNLHSYEQYF; cdr3_nt: TGTGCCAGCACCAATCTACACTCCTACGAGCAGTACTTC
clone_size: few; d_call: -; v_call: TRBV2; j_call: TRBJ2-3; cdr3_aa: CASSEGKGTDTQYF; cdr3_nt: TGTGCCAGCAGTGAGGGGAAGGGCACAGATACGCAGTATTTT
clone_size: few; d_call: TRBD2; v_call: TRBV29-1; j_call: TRBJ2-5; cdr3_aa: CSGATSEETQYF; cdr3_nt: TGCAGCGGGGCCACTAGCGAAGAGACCCAGTACTTC
clone_size: once; d_call: -; v_call: TRBV12-3/TRBV12-4; j_call: TRBJ1-2; cdr3_aa: CASSVLEHYGYTF; cdr3_nt: TGTGCCAGCAGTGTGTTGGAACACTATGGCTACACCTTC
clone_size: -; d_call: -; v_call: TRBV11-2; j_call: TRBJ2-6; cdr3_aa: CASSPNRPGANVLTF; cdr3_nt: TGTGCCAGCAGCCCTAACAGGCCTGGGGCCAACGTCCTGACTTTC
clone_size: -; d_call: -; v_call: TRBV3-1; j_call: TRBJ1-2; cdr3_aa: CASSQASSGPYGYTF; cdr3_nt: TGTGCCAGCAGCCAAGCCAGCTCAGGCCCTTATGGCTACACCTTC
clone_size: -; d_call: -; v_call: TRBV29-1; j_call: TRBJ2-2; cdr3_aa: CSVEMDNTGELFF; cdr3_nt: TGCAGCGTTGAAATGGATAACACCGGGGAGCTGTTTTTT
clone_size: -; d_call: TRBD1; v_call: TRBV5-6; j_call: TRBJ2-7; cdr3_aa: CASSFGTGAGNEQYF; cdr3_nt: TGTGCCAGCAGCTTCGGGACAGGGGCTGGCAATGAGCAGTACTTC
clone_size: once; d_call: TRBD2; v_call: TRBV12-3/TRBV12-4; j_call: TRBJ2-7; cdr3_aa: CASSWKRGGSYEQYF; cdr3_nt: TGTGCCAGCAGTTGGAAGCGGGGGGGCTCCTACGAGCAGTACTTC
clone_size: few; d_call: TRBD1; v_call: TRBV2; j_call: TRBJ1-1; cdr3_aa: CASRGTVEAFF; cdr3_nt: TGTGCCAGCCGAGGGACAGTTGAAGCTTTCTTT
clone_size: -; d_call: -; v_call: TRBV24-1; j_call: TRBJ2-1; cdr3_aa: CATSDVSRGHEQFF; cdr3_nt: TGTGCCACCAGTGATGTGTCCCGAGGACATGAGCAGTTCTTC
clone_size: -; d_call: -; v_call: TRBV25-1; j_call: TRBJ1-4; cdr3_aa: CASSEGANEKLFF; cdr3_nt: TGTGCCAGCAGTGAGGGGGCCAATGAAAAACTGTTTTTT
clone_size: -; d_call: TRBD2; v_call: TRBV6-4; j_call: TRBJ2-3; cdr3_aa: CASSEGAGGPDTQYF; cdr3_nt: TGTGCCAGCAGTGAAGGGGCGGGGGGGCCAGATACGCAGTATTTT